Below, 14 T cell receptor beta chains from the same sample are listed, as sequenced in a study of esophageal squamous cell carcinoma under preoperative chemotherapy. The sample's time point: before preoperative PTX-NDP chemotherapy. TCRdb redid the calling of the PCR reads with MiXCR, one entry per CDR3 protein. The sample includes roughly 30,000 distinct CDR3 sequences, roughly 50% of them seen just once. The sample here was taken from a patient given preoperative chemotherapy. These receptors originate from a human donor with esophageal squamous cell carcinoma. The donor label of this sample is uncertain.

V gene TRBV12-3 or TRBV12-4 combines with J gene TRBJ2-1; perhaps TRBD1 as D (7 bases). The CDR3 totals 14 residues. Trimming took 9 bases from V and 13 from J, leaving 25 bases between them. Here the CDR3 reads CASHDPGRGETQFF. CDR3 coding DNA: TGTGCCAGTCATGACCCGGGCAGGGGGGAGACCCAGTTCTTC.

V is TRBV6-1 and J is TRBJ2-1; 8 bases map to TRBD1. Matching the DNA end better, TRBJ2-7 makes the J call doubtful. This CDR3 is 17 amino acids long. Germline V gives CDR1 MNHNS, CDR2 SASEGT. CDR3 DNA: TGTGCCAGCAGTGAATTCGTTTGGTCAGGGGGCTCATACGAGCAGTACTTC. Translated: CASSEFVWSGGSYEQYF.

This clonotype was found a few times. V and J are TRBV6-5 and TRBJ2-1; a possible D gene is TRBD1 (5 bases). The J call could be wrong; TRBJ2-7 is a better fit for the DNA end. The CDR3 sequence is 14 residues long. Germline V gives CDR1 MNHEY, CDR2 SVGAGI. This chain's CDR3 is CASQLGESSYEQYF. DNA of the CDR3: TGTGCCAGTCAGTTAGGGGAATCCTCCTACGAGCAGTACTTC.

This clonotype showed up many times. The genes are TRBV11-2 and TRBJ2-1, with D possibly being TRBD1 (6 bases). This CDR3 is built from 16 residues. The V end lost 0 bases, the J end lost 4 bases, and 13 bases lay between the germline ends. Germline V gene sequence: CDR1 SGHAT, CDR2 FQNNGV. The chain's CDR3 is CASSLDLGGIYNEQFF. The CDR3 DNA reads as TGTGCCAGCAGCTTAGATCTAGGGGGTATATACAATGAGCAGTTCTTC.

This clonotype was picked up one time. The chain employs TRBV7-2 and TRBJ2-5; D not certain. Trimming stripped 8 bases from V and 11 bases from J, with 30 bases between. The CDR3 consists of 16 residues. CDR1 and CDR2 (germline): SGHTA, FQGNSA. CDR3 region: CASGVLGRRDQDTQYF. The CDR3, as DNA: TGTGCCAGCGGGGTGCTCGGGCGGCGTGACCAAGACACTCAGTACTTC.

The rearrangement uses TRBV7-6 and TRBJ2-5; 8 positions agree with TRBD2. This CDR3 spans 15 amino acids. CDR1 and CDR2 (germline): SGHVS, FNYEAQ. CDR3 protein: CGGGPGAGDRDTQYF. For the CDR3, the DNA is TGTGGCGGGGGGCCCGGGGCCGGGGACCGGGATACCCAGTACTTC.

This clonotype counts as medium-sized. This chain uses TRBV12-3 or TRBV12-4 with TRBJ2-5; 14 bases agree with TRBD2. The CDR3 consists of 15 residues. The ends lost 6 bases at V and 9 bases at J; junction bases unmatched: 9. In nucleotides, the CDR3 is TGTGCCAGCAGCCCGGGACTAGCGGGAGTTATCCCCCAGTACTTC. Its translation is CASSPGLAGVIPQYF.

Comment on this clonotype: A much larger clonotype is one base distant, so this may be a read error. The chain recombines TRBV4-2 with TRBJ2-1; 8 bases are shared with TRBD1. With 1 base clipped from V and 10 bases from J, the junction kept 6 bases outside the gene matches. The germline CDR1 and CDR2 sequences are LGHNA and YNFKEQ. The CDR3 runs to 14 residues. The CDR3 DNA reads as TGTGCCAGCAGCCAAGCGACAGGGGCGTACGAGCAGTTCTTC. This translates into CASSQATGAYEQFF.

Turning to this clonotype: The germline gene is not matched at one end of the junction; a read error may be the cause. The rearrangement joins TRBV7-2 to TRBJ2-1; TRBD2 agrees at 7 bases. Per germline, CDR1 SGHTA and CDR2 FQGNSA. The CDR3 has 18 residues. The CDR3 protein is CASSLTSWGGSTTNTQYF. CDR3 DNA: TGTGCCAGCAGCTTAACGTCGTGGGGGGGGTCTACCACAAATACTCAGTACTTT.

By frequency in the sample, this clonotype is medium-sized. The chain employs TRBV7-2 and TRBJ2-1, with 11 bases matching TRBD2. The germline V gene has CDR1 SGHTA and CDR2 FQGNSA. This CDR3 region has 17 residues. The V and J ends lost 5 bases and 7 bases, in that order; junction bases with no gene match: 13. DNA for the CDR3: TGTGCCAGCAGCCCTACTCGTCTAGCGGGAGGAATTAATGAGCAGTTCTTC. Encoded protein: CASSPTRLAGGINEQFF.

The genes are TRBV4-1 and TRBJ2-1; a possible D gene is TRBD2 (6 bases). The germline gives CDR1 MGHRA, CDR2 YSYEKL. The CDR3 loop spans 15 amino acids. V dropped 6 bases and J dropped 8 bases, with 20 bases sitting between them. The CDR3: CASSRGGTLRDEQFF. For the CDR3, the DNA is TGCGCCAGCAGTCGAGGAGGGACTTTACGGGATGAGCAGTTCTTC.

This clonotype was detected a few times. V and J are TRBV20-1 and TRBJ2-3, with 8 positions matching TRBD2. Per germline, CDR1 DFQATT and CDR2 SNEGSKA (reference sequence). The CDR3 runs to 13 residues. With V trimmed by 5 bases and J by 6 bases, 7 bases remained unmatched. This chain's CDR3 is CSASTSGGDTQYF. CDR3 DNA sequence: TGCAGTGCTTCTACTAGCGGAGGGGATACGCAGTATTTT.

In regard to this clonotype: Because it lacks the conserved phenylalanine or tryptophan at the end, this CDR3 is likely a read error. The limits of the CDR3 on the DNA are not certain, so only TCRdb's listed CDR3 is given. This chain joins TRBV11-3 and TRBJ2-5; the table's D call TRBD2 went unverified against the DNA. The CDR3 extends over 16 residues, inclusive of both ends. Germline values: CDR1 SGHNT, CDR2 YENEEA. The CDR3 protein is CASSLGIAGMQETRFS.

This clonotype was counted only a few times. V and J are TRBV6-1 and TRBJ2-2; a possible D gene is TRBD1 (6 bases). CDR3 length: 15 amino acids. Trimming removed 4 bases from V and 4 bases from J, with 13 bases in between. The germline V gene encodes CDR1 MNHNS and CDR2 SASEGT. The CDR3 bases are TGTGCCAGCAGTGTCCGGGACATCCGCACCGGGGAGCTGTTTTTT. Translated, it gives CASSVRDIRTGELFF.